A selection of T cell receptor beta chains follows, all from one sample in a study of blood T cell repertoires in COVID-19. Generated by immunoSEQ multiplex PCR, the TCRdb table keeps only in-frame clones and is missing some. The profile shows around 200,000 clones, approximately 87% of them singletons. The sequenced sample consisted of peripheral blood. The origin of the receptors is a person aged 65-85 years with COVID-19, enrolled during active disease. CDR3s include the opening cysteine and the closing phenylalanine or tryptophan. The order of the fields is J gene, clone size, D gene, V gene, CDR3 protein, CDR3 DNA. The D gene is left open where the match is weak. Clone size is given for some rows only: seen once, a few or many times, or a class if the clone is expanded.

J: TRBJ1-5
size: NA
D: TRBD1
V: TRBV6-5
CDR3: CASSRTGTGGQPQHF
DNA: TGTGCCAGCAGCCGCACAGGGACAGGTGGGCAGCCCCAGCATTTT

J: TRBJ1-5
size: NA
D: TRBD1
V: TRBV4-1
CDR3: CASSPRGGTGANQPQHF
DNA: TGCGCCAGCAGCCCGAGGGGTGGGACAGGGGCCAATCAGCCCCAGCATTTT

J: TRBJ2-7
size: NA
D: TRBD1
V: TRBV5-6
CDR3: CASSTPAVGQGFEQYF
DNA: TGTGCCAGCAGCACCCCTGCTGTAGGACAGGGGTTCGAGCAGTACTTC

J: TRBJ1-1
size: NA
D: NA
V: TRBV29-1
CDR3: CSVRGDTEAFF
DNA: TGCAGCGTTCGGGGTGACACTGAAGCTTTCTTT

J: TRBJ1-2
size: NA
D: TRBD1
V: TRBV27
CDR3: CASSFGQGGVNGYTF
DNA: TGTGCCAGCAGTTTCGGACAGGGGGGAGTGAATGGCTACACCTTC

J: TRBJ1-3
size: NA
D: NA
V: TRBV6-6
CDR3: CASSYSTGRPGNTIYF
DNA: TGTGCCAGCAGTTACAGCACAGGCCGCCCTGGAAACACCATATATTTT

J: TRBJ2-1
size: NA
D: TRBD2
V: TRBV5-1
CDR3: CASSNPSGGANEQFF
DNA: TGCGCCAGCAGCAACCCTAGCGGGGGGGCAAATGAGCAGTTCTTC

J: TRBJ1-6
size: once
D: NA
V: TRBV5-6
CDR3: CASSLGLVGSPLHF
DNA: TGTGCCAGCAGCCTCGGACTGGTTGGTTCACCCCTCCACTTT

J: TRBJ2-7
size: NA
D: NA
V: TRBV7-9
CDR3: CASSPGMGYGATYEQYF
DNA: TGTGCCAGCAGCCCCGGGATGGGCTATGGCGCTACCTACGAGCAGTACTTC

J: TRBJ1-5
size: NA
D: NA
V: TRBV7-2
CDR3: CASSPSGGNQPQHF
DNA: TGTGCCAGCAGCCCTTCAGGTGGCAATCAGCCCCAGCATTTT

J: TRBJ1-6
size: once
D: NA
V: TRBV6-1
CDR3: CASSDRGGNSPLHF
DNA: TGTGCCAGCAGTGACAGGGGCGGTAATTCACCCCTCCACTTT

J: TRBJ2-6
size: NA
D: NA
V: TRBV9
CDR3: CASSAYHSGANVLTF
DNA: TGTGCCAGCAGCGCCTACCACTCTGGGGCCAACGTCCTGACTTTC

J: TRBJ1-6
size: NA
D: NA
V: TRBV28
CDR3: CASSLVQYNSPLHF
DNA: TGTGCCAGCAGTTTAGTACAGTATAATTCACCCCTCCACTTT

J: TRBJ2-2
size: NA
D: NA
V: TRBV18
CDR3: CASSLDNSPNTGELFF
DNA: TGTGCCAGCTCCCTTGACAACTCACCGAACACCGGGGAGCTGTTTTTT

J: TRBJ2-2
size: NA
D: TRBD2
V: TRBV10-3
CDR3: CAILAGDTGELFF
DNA: TGTGCCATCCTAGCGGGGGACACCGGGGAGCTGTTTTTT

J: TRBJ2-5
size: NA
D: TRBD1
V: TRBV6-2/TRBV6-3
CDR3: CASSRQGLVLETQYF
DNA: TGTGCCAGCAGCCGACAGGGGTTGGTATTGGAGACCCAGTACTTC

J: TRBJ2-3
size: NA
D: TRBD1
V: TRBV9
CDR3: CASSARQGTTDTQYF
DNA: TGTGCCAGCAGCGCACGACAGGGGACCACAGATACGCAGTATTTT

J: TRBJ2-6
size: NA
D: TRBD1
V: TRBV19
CDR3: CASSTPRQGPGANVLTF
DNA: TGTGCCAGTAGTACTCCGAGACAGGGCCCTGGGGCCAACGTCCTGACTTTC

J: TRBJ1-3
size: NA
D: NA
V: TRBV10-3
CDR3: CAISGPSFDTIYF
DNA: TGTGCCATCAGTGGCCCCAGTTTCGACACCATATATTTT

J: TRBJ2-1
size: NA
D: TRBD2
V: TRBV6-5
CDR3: CASNRIAGGHNEQFF
DNA: TGTGCCAGCAACCGGATAGCGGGGGGCCACAATGAGCAGTTCTTC

J: TRBJ1-1
size: NA
D: NA
V: TRBV12-3/TRBV12-4
CDR3: CASSPSLNTEAFF
DNA: TGTGCCAGCTCCCCCAGTCTGAACACTGAAGCTTTCTTT

J: TRBJ1-1
size: NA
D: NA
V: TRBV11-2
CDR3: CASSLGGNNEAFF
DNA: TGTGCCAGCAGCTTAGGCGGGAATAATGAAGCTTTCTTT

J: TRBJ1-5
size: NA
D: TRBD1
V: TRBV19
CDR3: CASSRVTGGAGNQPQHF
DNA: TGTGCCAGTAGTAGAGTTACAGGGGGCGCGGGCAATCAGCCCCAGCATTTT

J: TRBJ1-2
size: NA
D: NA
V: TRBV6-5
CDR3: CASSRPTVPYGYTF
DNA: TGTGCCAGCAGTCGGCCGACAGTTCCCTATGGCTACACCTTC

J: TRBJ2-2
size: once
D: NA
V: TRBV28
CDR3: CASTGLGYTGELFF
DNA: TGTGCCAGCACTGGGCTTGGGTACACCGGGGAGCTGTTTTTT

J: TRBJ1-2
size: NA
D: TRBD1
V: TRBV18
CDR3: CASSTDRGGRDGYTF
DNA: TGTGCCAGCTCAACTGACAGGGGCGGGCGAGATGGCTACACCTTC

J: TRBJ1-1
size: NA
D: TRBD1
V: TRBV19
CDR3: CASSTRGQWAFF
DNA: TGTGCCAGTAGTACCAGGGGGCAGTGGGCTTTCTTT

J: TRBJ1-3
size: NA
D: NA
V: TRBV6-6
CDR3: CASKSGFSGNTIYF
DNA: TGTGCCAGCAAATCAGGGTTCTCTGGAAACACCATATATTTT

J: TRBJ1-1
size: NA
D: NA
V: TRBV6-5
CDR3: CASSRGGVDTEAFF
DNA: TGTGCCAGCTCCCGGGGAGGGGTTGACACTGAAGCTTTCTTT

J: TRBJ1-6
size: NA
D: TRBD1
V: TRBV9
CDR3: CASSPRTGHNSPLHF
DNA: TGTGCCAGCAGCCCGCGGACAGGACATAATTCACCCCTCCACTTT

J: TRBJ2-2
size: NA
D: NA
V: TRBV7-3
CDR3: CASSPPGTIPTGELFF
DNA: TGTGCCAGCAGCCCCCCGGGTACAATCCCCACCGGGGAGCTGTTTTTT

J: TRBJ2-7
size: few
D: NA
V: TRBV28
CDR3: CASRRGVSYEQYF
DNA: TGTGCCAGCCGCAGGGGGGTCTCCTACGAGCAGTACTTC

J: TRBJ2-3
size: NA
D: NA
V: TRBV7-6
CDR3: CASSLDLGGGATSTDTQYF
DNA: TGTGCCAGCAGCTTAGATTTAGGTGGGGGGGCAACTAGCACAGATACGCAGTATTTT

J: TRBJ2-1
size: NA
D: NA
V: TRBV19
CDR3: CASSIGGGRVFDEQFF
DNA: TGTGCCAGTAGTATAGGTGGGGGCAGGGTTTTCGATGAGCAGTTCTTC

J: TRBJ2-7
size: NA
D: TRBD1
V: TRBV19
CDR3: CASSPGQGKYEQYF
DNA: TGTGCCAGTAGTCCAGGACAGGGCAAATACGAGCAGTACTTC

J: TRBJ2-7
size: NA
D: TRBD1
V: TRBV10-3
CDR3: CAIMPGQGNEQYF
DNA: TGTGCCATCATGCCGGGACAGGGGAACGAGCAGTACTTC

J: TRBJ2-6
size: NA
D: NA
V: TRBV7-3
CDR3: CASSLTGAGANVLTF
DNA: TGTGCCAGCAGCTTAACGGGCGCTGGGGCCAACGTCCTGACTTTC

J: TRBJ1-2
size: NA
D: TRBD1
V: TRBV18
CDR3: CASSLRGQGYGYTF
DNA: TGTGCCAGCTCACTACGGGGACAGGGCTATGGCTACACCTTC

J: TRBJ1-1
size: NA
D: TRBD1
V: TRBV6-5
CDR3: CASSSITDRVTEAFF
DNA: TGTGCCAGCAGCTCCATTACAGACAGGGTAACTGAAGCTTTCTTT

J: TRBJ2-7
size: NA
D: NA
V: TRBV28
CDR3: CASSLGGVGTVSREQYF
DNA: TGTGCCAGCAGTTTGGGAGGAGTGGGGACAGTGTCGCGCGAGCAGTACTTC

J: TRBJ2-5
size: NA
D: NA
V: TRBV7-9
CDR3: CASSLAAAGSGRRETQYF
DNA: TGTGCCAGCAGCTTAGCGGCGGCGGGGTCCGGCCGCCGGGAGACCCAGTACTTC

J: TRBJ2-2
size: NA
D: TRBD2
V: TRBV5-1
CDR3: CASTGTPGLTFSGELFF
DNA: TGCGCCAGCACCGGCACACCGGGACTAACTTTCTCCGGGGAGCTGTTTTTT

J: TRBJ1-4
size: once
D: NA
V: TRBV5-1
CDR3: CASSLRDANEKLFF
DNA: TGCGCCAGCAGCCTCCGGGATGCCAATGAAAAACTGTTTTTT

J: TRBJ2-5
size: few
D: TRBD1
V: TRBV18
CDR3: CASEPGGGETQYF
DNA: TGTGCCAGCGAACCAGGGGGCGGGGAGACCCAGTACTTC

J: TRBJ1-6
size: few
D: TRBD1
V: TRBV9
CDR3: CASSVSGTANNSPLHF
DNA: TGTGCCAGCAGCGTATCCGGGACAGCGAATAATTCACCCCTCCACTTT

J: TRBJ1-3
size: NA
D: TRBD1
V: TRBV5-1
CDR3: CASSPSGGISGNTIYF
DNA: TGCGCCAGCAGCCCCTCAGGGGGTATAAGTGGAAACACCATATATTTT

J: TRBJ2-1
size: NA
D: NA
V: TRBV11-3
CDR3: CASSLGASFYNEQFF
DNA: TGTGCCAGCAGCTTAGGGGCTAGCTTTTACAATGAGCAGTTCTTC

J: TRBJ2-5
size: NA
D: TRBD2
V: TRBV4-3
CDR3: CASSPRLAGQETQYF
DNA: TGCGCCAGCAGCCCAAGACTAGCGGGGCAAGAGACCCAGTACTTC

J: TRBJ1-2
size: once
D: TRBD1
V: TRBV19
CDR3: CASRDRGSSDGYTF
DNA: TGTGCCAGTAGGGACAGGGGGTCCTCGGATGGCTACACCTTC

J: TRBJ2-7
size: NA
D: TRBD2
V: TRBV7-2
CDR3: CASSPGLGVGYEQYF
DNA: TGTGCCAGCAGCCCGGGACTAGGTGTCGGATACGAGCAGTACTTC

J: TRBJ1-6
size: few
D: NA
V: TRBV6-5
CDR3: CASSSEAGSPLHF
DNA: TGTGCCAGCAGTTCCGAGGCGGGTTCACCCCTCCACTTT